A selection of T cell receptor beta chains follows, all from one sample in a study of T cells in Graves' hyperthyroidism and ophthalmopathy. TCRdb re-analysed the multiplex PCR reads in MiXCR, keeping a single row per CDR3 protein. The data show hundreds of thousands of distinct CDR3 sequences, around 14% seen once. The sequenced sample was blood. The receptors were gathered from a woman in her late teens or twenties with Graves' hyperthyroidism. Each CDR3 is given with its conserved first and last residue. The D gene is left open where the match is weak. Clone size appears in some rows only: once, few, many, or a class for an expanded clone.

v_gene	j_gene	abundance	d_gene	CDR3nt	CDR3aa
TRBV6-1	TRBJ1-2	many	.	TGTGCCAGCAGCCTACGGAGGGCCGAAAGCTATGGCTACACCTTC	CASSLRRAESYGYTF
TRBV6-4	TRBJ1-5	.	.	TGTGCGGCGAGCAGGTGGCAGAGTCAGCCCCAGCATTTT	CAASRWQSQPQHF
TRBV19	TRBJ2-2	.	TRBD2	TGTGCCAGTAGGGGCGGGAGCGTGTCAAACACCGGGGAGCTGTTTTTT	CASRGGSVSNTGELFF
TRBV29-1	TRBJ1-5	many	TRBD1	TGCAGCCTTAAGGGGGAGGAGGGGGCCTATAGCAATCAGCCCCAGCATTTT	CSLKGEEGAYSNQPQHF
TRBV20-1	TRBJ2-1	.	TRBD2	TGCAGTGCTAGAGACCCGGGACTAGCGGGAGAGGGTTCCTACAATGAGCAGTTCTTC	CSARDPGLAGEGSYNEQFF
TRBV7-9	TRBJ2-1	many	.	TGTGCCAGCAGCCTAAGCGTAAACCGGGGTGAGCAGTTCTTC	CASSLSVNRGEQFF
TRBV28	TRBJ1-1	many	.	TGTGCCAGCAGATTCACAGGGAAAAATGAAGCTTTCTTT	CASRFTGKNEAFF
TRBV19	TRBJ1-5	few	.	TGTGCCAGTTCCGTGGAGGGGGGACAGCCCCAGCATTTT	CASSVEGGQPQHF
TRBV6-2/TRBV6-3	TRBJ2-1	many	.	TGTGCCAGCAGTTATAGGGGCCCGGACTCGACGGCTAATGAGCAGTTCTTC	CASSYRGPDSTANEQFF
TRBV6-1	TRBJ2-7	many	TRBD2	TGTGCCAGCACCAACGTCGGGGAGGGGTACTACGAGCAGTACTTC	CASTNVGEGYYEQYF
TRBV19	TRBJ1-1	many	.	TGTGCCAGTAGATCCGGGCCCGAAAACACTGAAGCTTTCTTT	CASRSGPENTEAFF
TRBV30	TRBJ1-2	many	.	TGTGCCTGTACGGGACAAGCTAACTATGGCTACACCTTC	CACTGQANYGYTF
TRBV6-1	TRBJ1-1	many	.	TGTGCCAGCAGTCCCGAACAGGGATCTGGCACTGAAGCTTTCTTT	CASSPEQGSGTEAFF
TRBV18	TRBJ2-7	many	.	TGTGCCAGCTCAGGGGGGATGTTGAGCTACGAGCAGTACTTC	CASSGGMLSYEQYF
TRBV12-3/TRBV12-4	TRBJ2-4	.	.	TGTGCCAGCAGTTTTTTTGCTCAGGGGACAAACATTCAGTACTTC	CASSFFAQGTNIQYF
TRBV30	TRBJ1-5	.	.	TGTGCCTGGAGTGGCGGAGAGCCCCTCTCCTGGCCCCAGCATTTT	CAWSGGEPLSWPQHF
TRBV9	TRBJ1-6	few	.	TGTGCCAGCAGCGTAGGCCCCGAGACGAATTCACCCCTCCACTTT	CASSVGPETNSPLHF
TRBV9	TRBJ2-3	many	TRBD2	TGTGCCAGCAGCGTATCAGCTTGGGGGACTAGCGGGAGGGATACGCAGTATTTT	CASSVSAWGTSGRDTQYF
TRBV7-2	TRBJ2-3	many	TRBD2	TGTGCCAGCAGCTTACCGGTCGGACTAGCGCTACGCACAGATACGCAGTATTTT	CASSLPVGLALRTDTQYF
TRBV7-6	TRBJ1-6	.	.	TGTGCCAGCAGTTACCTAGCGGGTGGATATAATTCACCCCTCCACTTT	CASSYLAGGYNSPLHF
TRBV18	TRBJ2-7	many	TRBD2	TGTGCCAGCTCACCGACTAGCGGGAGCTCCTACGAGCAGTACTTC	CASSPTSGSSYEQYF
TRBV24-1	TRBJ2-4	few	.	TGTGCCACCAGTGATGCCCCGGGCGGGGAAGGAAACATTCAGTACTTC	CATSDAPGGEGNIQYF
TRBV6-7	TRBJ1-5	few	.	TGTGCCAGCAGTTACTCATTCAGGGTAGTCAATCAGCCCCAGCATTTT	CASSYSFRVVNQPQHF
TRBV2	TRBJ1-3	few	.	TGTGCCAGCAGTTACACCTTCCTAGAGAGAAACACCATATATTTT	CASSYTFLERNTIYF
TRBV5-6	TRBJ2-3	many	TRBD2	TGTGCCAGCAGCTCCGGACTAGGGGCAGATACGCAGTATTTT	CASSSGLGADTQYF
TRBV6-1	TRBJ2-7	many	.	TGTGCCAGCAGGTTGGGGCCGCGGGGTGAGCAGTACTTC	CASRLGPRGEQYF
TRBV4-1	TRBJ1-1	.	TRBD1	TGCGCCAGCAGCCAGGCGACAGGGGCAATGAACACTGAAGCTTTCTTT	CASSQATGAMNTEAFF
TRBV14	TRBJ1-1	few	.	TGTGCCAGCAGCCAACTGGGGGGCACTGAAGCTTTCTTT	CASSQLGGTEAFF
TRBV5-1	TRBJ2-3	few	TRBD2	TGCGCCAGCAGCCCAAGACTAGCGGGAGGTGCAGATACGCAGTATTTT	CASSPRLAGGADTQYF
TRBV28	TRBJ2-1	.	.	TGTGCCAGCAGTTCGAGCGGAGGGGGATACAATGAGCAGTTCTTC	CASSSSGGGYNEQFF
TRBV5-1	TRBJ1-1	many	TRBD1	TGCGCCAGCAGCATGGGACAGGGGAACACTGAAGCTTTCTTT	CASSMGQGNTEAFF
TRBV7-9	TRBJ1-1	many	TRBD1	TGTGCCAGCAGCCCCCCGACAGGGGCTACCCGGGGGACTGAAGCTTTCTTT	CASSPPTGATRGTEAFF
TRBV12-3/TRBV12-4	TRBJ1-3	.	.	TGTGCCAGCAGTTTCGGCAGACTAAAAGGAAACACCATATATTTT	CASSFGRLKGNTIYF
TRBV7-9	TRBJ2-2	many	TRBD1	TGTGCCAGCAGCTCCGGGACAGTCACCGGGGAGCTGTTTTTT	CASSSGTVTGELFF
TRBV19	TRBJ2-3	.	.	TGTGCCAGTAGGACGGGACTCGGCACAGATACGCAGTATTTT	CASRTGLGTDTQYF
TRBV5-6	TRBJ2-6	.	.	TGTGCCAGCAGCTTTAGGACCGGGGCCAACGTCCTGACTTTC	CASSFRTGANVLTF
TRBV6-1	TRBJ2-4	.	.	TGTGCCAGCATCCTTAATCCCCCCTCTTTAGCCAAAAACATTCAGTACTTC	CASILNPPSLAKNIQYF
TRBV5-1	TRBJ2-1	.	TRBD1	TGCGCCAGCAGCTTGGCCACAGGGGGTACGAATGAGCAGTTCTTC	CASSLATGGTNEQFF
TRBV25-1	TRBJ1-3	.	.	TGTGCCAGCAGTGAACCCCATAGGGGAGGAAACACCATATATTTT	CASSEPHRGGNTIYF
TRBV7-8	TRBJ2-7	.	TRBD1	TGTGCCAGCAGCTCCGGACAGGGGGCGGGGATTCGCGAGCAGTACTTC	CASSSGQGAGIREQYF
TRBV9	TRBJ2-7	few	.	TGTACCAGCAGCGTAGGTAGTTCGCCCTACGAGCAGTACTTC	CTSSVGSSPYEQYF
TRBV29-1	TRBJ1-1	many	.	TGCAGCGTTGAAGGGACGGAATACACTGAAGCTTTCTTT	CSVEGTEYTEAFF
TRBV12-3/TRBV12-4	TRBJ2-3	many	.	TGTGCCAGCAGCTACCTACAGGGCACAGATACGCAGTATTTT	CASSYLQGTDTQYF
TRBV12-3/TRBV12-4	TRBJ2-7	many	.	TGTGCCAGCCGACGAAACCTTTACGAGCAGTACTTC	CASRRNLYEQYF
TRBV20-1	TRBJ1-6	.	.	TGCAGTGCTCGTCCATGGGCAGCTTATAATTCACCCCTCCACTTT	CSARPWAAYNSPLHF
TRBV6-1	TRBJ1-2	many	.	TGTGCCAGCATGCGGGACAACATAGGCGGCTACACCTTC	CASMRDNIGGYTF
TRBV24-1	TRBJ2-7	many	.	TGTGCCACCAAAGGACGGTGCACTGTCGAGCAGTACTTC	CATKGRCTVEQYF
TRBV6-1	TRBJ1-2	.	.	TGTGCCAGCATCTTAGTTGAGGGGCCCTATGGCTACACCTTC	CASILVEGPYGYTF
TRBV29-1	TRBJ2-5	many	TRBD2	TGCAGCGCCCACCCCGGGTCTAGCGGGAGCGGGGTGACCCAGTACTTC	CSAHPGSSGSGVTQYF
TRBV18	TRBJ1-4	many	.	TGTGCCAGCAAAACGACAGACCTCCCTGGGGAAAAACTGTTTTTT	CASKTTDLPGEKLFF
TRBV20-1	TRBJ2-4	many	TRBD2	TGCAGTGCCAGTCCGACTAGCGGCCAAAACATTCAGTACTTC	CSASPTSGQNIQYF
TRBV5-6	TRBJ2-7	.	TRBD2	TGTGCCAGCAGCAGCTACAGGCGGGGGACCGGGGGTGAGCAGTACTTC	CASSSYRRGTGGEQYF